This entry features one T cell receptor beta chain sequence. Antigen specificity is unknown. The ends lost 0 bases at V and 5 bases at J; junction bases unmatched: 10. Germline assignment: CDR1 MGHRA and CDR2 YSYEKL. The CDR3 loop spans 17 amino acids. The sample belongs to a study of shared clonotypes between healthy human individuals. Whole-study results and caveats: At large depth, rarefaction still showed sorted-subset sequencing to be incomplete.

Produced via immunoSEQ multiplex PCR; TCRdb's table is partial and in-frame only. The sample holds fewer than 3 million clones, around 93% seen once. The specimen was naive CD4+ T cells from PBMCs. Subset denoted: CD45RA+ positively selected. This TCR came from a man younger than 30 in good health. Some clones in this sample may be carry-over from other donors' samples. The chain is built from TRBV4-1 and TRBJ1-1; 9 bases are shared with TRBD1. The CDR3 coding sequence is TGCGCCAGCAGCCAAGAAGGCGGACAGGGGCGGAGGACTGAAGCTTTCTTT. Amino acids: CASSQEGGQGRRTEAFF.